This entry concerns a single T cell receptor beta chain. Its antigen is not identified. This record belongs to a study of shared clonotypes between healthy human individuals. Findings of the study overall: Although depth was large, rarefaction showed that sequencing of the sorted subsets was incomplete.

In the authors' workflow: ImmunoSEQ sequences covered only the junction and lacked quality scores; filtering therefore differed. Assay: immunoSEQ multiplex PCR; the TCRdb copy retains only in-frame clones and omits some. The V and J calls and clone size were taken over from that table, and D and trimming were inferred from the DNA. This table holds roughly 1,500,000 clones, 98% found once. The split of CD4+ cells yielded CD45RA+ naive and CD45RA-negative memory subsets. V lost 3 bases, J lost 5 bases, and 17 bases lay in between. Germline lookup yields CDR1 SEHNR and CDR2 FQNEAQ (reference sequence). The CDR3 has 15 amino acids.

The specimen sequenced was naive CD4+ T cells sorted from blood. The subset denotes: CD45RA+ positively selected. This chain uses TRBV7-9 with TRBJ2-7; weak D call: TRBD1 (5 bases). The sequence derives from a man aged 25-40 years in good health. CDR3 nucleotide sequence: TGTGCCAGCAGCTTCAGGGCCGCCGGGCCCCACGAGCAGTACTTC. Protein sequence: CASSFRAAGPHEQYF.